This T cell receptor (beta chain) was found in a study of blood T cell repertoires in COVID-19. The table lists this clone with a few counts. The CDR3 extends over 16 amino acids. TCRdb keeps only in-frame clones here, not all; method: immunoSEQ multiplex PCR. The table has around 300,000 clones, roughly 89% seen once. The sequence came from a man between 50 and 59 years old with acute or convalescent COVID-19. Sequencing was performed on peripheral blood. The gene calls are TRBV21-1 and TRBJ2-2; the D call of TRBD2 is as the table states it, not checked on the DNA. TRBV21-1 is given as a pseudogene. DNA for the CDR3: TGTGCCAGCAGCAAAGTCTCTAGCCGGGGCACCGGGGAGCTGTTTTTT. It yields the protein CASSKVSSRGTGELFF.